Below, 21 T cell receptor beta chains from the same sample are listed, as sequenced in a study of CD8 T cells in Susac syndrome. A quantity of roughly 0.5 to 1 ug RNA underwent reverse transcription using random hexamers. TCRdb fed the immunoSEQ multiplex PCR reads into MiXCR, producing one record per CDR3 protein. The sample consists of under 150,000 distinct CDR3 sequences, roughly 95% of them appearing once. The material sequenced was CD4+ T cells from PBMCs. These receptor sequences come from a human donor with Susac syndrome.

The chain is built from TRBV4-2 and TRBJ1-2; D remains unclear. CDR3 length equals 14 residues. Germline CDR1 LGHNA, CDR2 YNFKEQ. V lost 0 bases, J lost 8 bases, and 13 bases lay in between. CDR3 in amino acids: CASSQEKGWRGYTF. As DNA, the CDR3 is TGTGCCAGCAGCCAAGAGAAGGGCTGGAGAGGCTACACCTTC.

The chain joins TRBV9 to TRBJ1-5; D unresolved. The V gene lost 0 bases and the J gene lost 5 bases, with 12 bases spanning the gap. The V gene's germline CDR1 is SGDLS and CDR2 YYNGEE. The CDR3 has 15 residues. The CDR3 nucleotides are TGTGCCAGCAGCGTAGACGCAGGAGGGTATCAGCCCCAGCATTTT. Translating gives CASSVDAGGYQPQHF.

The chain employs TRBV29-1 and TRBJ2-1, with unresolved D. The CDR3 has 14 amino acids. Deletions cut 4 bases from V and 9 bases from J, with 19 bases between. Germline V gene lookup returns CDR1 SQVTM and CDR2 ANQGSEA. This CDR3 is CSVAALLALGEQFF. In nucleotides, the CDR3 is TGCAGCGTTGCGGCCTTATTGGCCCTTGGTGAGCAGTTCTTC.

The chain joins TRBV18 to TRBJ2-1; 9 bases agree with TRBD2. The V segment lost 3 bases and the J segment 7 bases; nucleotides outside the gene matches: 10. Germline V gene sequence: CDR1 KGHSH, CDR2 LQKENI. The CDR3 length is 16 residues. The CDR3, as DNA: TGTGCCAGCTCACCCCCCGCGGGAGGGCCGCGGAATGAGCAGTTCTTC. This translates into CASSPPAGGPRNEQFF.

V is TRBV28 and J is TRBJ2-7; D gene ambiguous. V was clipped by 4 bases and J by 6 bases, with 10 bases between them. The CDR3 totals 12 residues. Germline lookup yields CDR1 MDHEN and CDR2 SYDVKM. The CDR3, as DNA: TGTGCCAGCAGTTCCGGCCCCCTCGAGCAGTACTTC. Protein: CASSSGPLEQYF.

In this sample, this clonotype turned up once. The chain combines TRBV3-1 with TRBJ2-1; 10 bases fit TRBD2. Germline CDR1 LGHDT, CDR2 YNNKEL (reference sequence). J gave up 4 bases and V 4 bases, and 10 bases lay outside the gene matches. This CDR3 has 17 residues. The CDR3 DNA follows: TGTGCCAGCAGCCCAGGGACTAGCGCCCGACTATACAATGAGCAGTTCTTC. Translating gives CASSPGTSARLYNEQFF.

The rearrangement joins TRBV20-1 to TRBJ2-5, with 7 bases that match TRBD2. The length of the CDR3 is 15 residues. CDR1 DFQATT and CDR2 SNEGSKA come from the germline V gene (reference sequence). The junction had 12 bases not matched to a gene; V was cut back by 6 bases and J by 2 bases. DNA for the CDR3: TGCAGTGCCTCAGATTCAGCGGGGACGCAAGAGACCCAGTACTTC. Translation gives CSASDSAGTQETQYF.

The V and J genes are TRBV15 and TRBJ1-1; no clear D. The CDR3 totals 13 residues. Germline V gene sequence: CDR1 LNHNV, CDR2 YYDKDF (reference sequence). The ends were cut back, 1 base at V and 3 bases at J, with 6 bases in the middle. For the CDR3, the DNA is TGTGCCACCAGCAGAGTCATGGACACTGAAGCTTTCTTT. This encodes CATSRVMDTEAFF.

The chain combines TRBV29-1 with TRBJ1-4; maybe TRBD1 (6 bases). The CDR3 covers 13 residues. Germline CDR1 SQVTM, CDR2 ANQGSEA. V dropped 6 bases and J dropped 7 bases, with 15 bases sitting between them. CDR3: CSVSQGGGEKLFF. The CDR3 region has the DNA TGCAGCGTGTCACAGGGCGGAGGTGAAAAACTGTTTTTT.

This clonotype was recorded only once. The rearrangement joins TRBV3-1 to TRBJ2-5; D is uncertain. The CDR3 has 14 amino acids. Germline CDR1 and CDR2: LGHDT and YNNKEL (reference sequence). V was cut by 2 bases and J by 0 bases, with 7 bases left in between. The CDR3 reads CASSQRQNQETQYF. As DNA, the CDR3 is TGTGCCAGCAGCCAACGGCAGAACCAAGAGACCCAGTACTTC.

The V and J genes are TRBV20-1 and TRBJ1-5; D perhaps matches TRBD1 (6 bases). The CDR3 length is 13 residues. V lost 3 bases and J lost 5, with 11 bases in between. Germline V gene lookup returns CDR1 DFQATT and CDR2 SNEGSKA (reference sequence). The CDR3 region has the DNA TGCAGTGCTAGGGGTAGGGGGGATCAGCCCCAGCATTTT. Its translation is CSARGRGDQPQHF.

The V call is TRBV15, the J call TRBJ2-2, with D uncertain. CDR1 and CDR2 from the germline V gene are LNHNV and YYDKDF (reference sequence). This CDR3 comprises 14 residues. The V gene lost 3 bases and the J gene lost 7 bases, with 12 bases spanning the gap. CDR3 region: CATSRFGEGGELFF. The CDR3 DNA reads as TGTGCCACCAGCAGGTTTGGGGAAGGCGGGGAGCTGTTTTTT.

The chain uses TRBV7-2 and TRBJ1-2; D not certain. Germline V gene lookup returns CDR1 SGHTA and CDR2 FQGNSA. This CDR3 has 14 residues. The V gene lost 5 bases and the J gene lost 8 bases, with 18 bases spanning the gap. CDR3 sequence (DNA): TGTGCCAGCAGCACTCCTACAGCGCCAAGAGGCTACACCTTC. Translation gives CASSTPTAPRGYTF.

This CDR3 is CASSQHLKPGQTYTIYF. CDR3 nucleotides: TGTGCCAGCAGCCAGCACTTAAAACCGGGACAGACTTACACCATATATTTT. This sequence joins TRBV3-1 and TRBJ1-3; TRBD1 agrees at 7 bases. V lost 3 bases to trimming and J lost 8 bases; unmatched junction nucleotides: 16. This CDR3 region has 17 residues. CDR1 and CDR2 (germline): LGHDT, YNNKEL (reference sequence).

This clonotype came up once. V gene TRBV19 combines with J gene TRBJ2-1; possibly TRBD1 or TRBD2 for D (5 bases each). The CDR3 consists of 12 residues. Germline V gene data show CDR1 as LNHDA and CDR2 as SQIVND (reference sequence). The V end lost 8 bases, the J end lost 10 bases, and 15 bases lay between the germline ends. CDR3 DNA sequence: TGTGCCAGTGGGGACCGCCTCCCGGAGCAGTTCTTC. It specifies CASGDRLPEQFF.

The chain uses TRBV20-1 and TRBJ2-7, with D unresolved. The V and J ends lost 3 bases and 2 bases respectively, with 8 bases between them. The CDR3 spans 12 residues. Germline loops: CDR1 DFQATT, CDR2 SNEGSKA (reference sequence). CDR3 DNA sequence: TGCAGTGCTAGCGTAGGGCCCTACGAGCAGTACTTC. This sequence encodes CSASVGPYEQYF.

Only one count was recorded for this clonotype. The V call is TRBV13, the J call TRBJ1-1; unclear D gene. Trimming pared 0 bases from V and 5 bases from J, leaving 10 bases between. Per the germline V gene, CDR1 is PRHDT and CDR2 is FYEKMQ (reference sequence). This CDR3 region has 14 residues. CDR3: CASSLGEIRTEAFF. The CDR3 DNA sequence: TGTGCCAGCAGCTTAGGAGAGATCCGGACTGAAGCTTTCTTT.

The genes are TRBV6-6 and TRBJ2-5; D gene uncertain. The CDR3 is 11 amino acids. Between the trimmed V and J ends, which lost 5 bases and 9 bases, there was a span of 10 bases. Germline CDR1 and CDR2: MNHNY and SVGAGI (reference sequence). Here the CDR3 DNA reads TGTGCCAGCAGTCCCCCGGGTCCCCAGTACTTC. Protein: CASSPPGPQYF.

V usage is TRBV29-1 and J usage is TRBJ2-7; possible D gene TRBD1, 5 bases. Germline CDR1 reads SQVTM; CDR2 reads ANQGSEA. This CDR3 has 11 residues. Between the trimmed V and J ends, which lost 8 bases and 5 bases, there was a span of 13 bases. CDR3 residues: CSITGSNEQYF. Written as DNA, the CDR3 is TGCAGCATTACAGGTTCCAACGAGCAGTACTTC.

This chain joins TRBV18 and TRBJ2-6; D call uncertain. V was cut by 3 bases and J by 3 bases, with 9 bases left in between. CDR3 length: 15 amino acids. The germline V gene has CDR1 KGHSH and CDR2 LQKENI. Here the CDR3 DNA reads TGTGCCAGCTCACCCGGTGCAGGTGGGGCCAACGTCCTGACTTTC. It specifies CASSPGAGGANVLTF.

The chain recombines TRBV14 with TRBJ1-2; no clear D. This CDR3 has 13 residues. The V end lost 4 bases, the J end lost 3 bases, and 9 bases lay between the germline ends. Germline CDR1 and CDR2: SGHDN and FVKESK. The CDR3 bases are TGTGCCAGCAGCCCGAGGAGGGACTATGGCTACACCTTC. Translating it yields CASSPRRDYGYTF.